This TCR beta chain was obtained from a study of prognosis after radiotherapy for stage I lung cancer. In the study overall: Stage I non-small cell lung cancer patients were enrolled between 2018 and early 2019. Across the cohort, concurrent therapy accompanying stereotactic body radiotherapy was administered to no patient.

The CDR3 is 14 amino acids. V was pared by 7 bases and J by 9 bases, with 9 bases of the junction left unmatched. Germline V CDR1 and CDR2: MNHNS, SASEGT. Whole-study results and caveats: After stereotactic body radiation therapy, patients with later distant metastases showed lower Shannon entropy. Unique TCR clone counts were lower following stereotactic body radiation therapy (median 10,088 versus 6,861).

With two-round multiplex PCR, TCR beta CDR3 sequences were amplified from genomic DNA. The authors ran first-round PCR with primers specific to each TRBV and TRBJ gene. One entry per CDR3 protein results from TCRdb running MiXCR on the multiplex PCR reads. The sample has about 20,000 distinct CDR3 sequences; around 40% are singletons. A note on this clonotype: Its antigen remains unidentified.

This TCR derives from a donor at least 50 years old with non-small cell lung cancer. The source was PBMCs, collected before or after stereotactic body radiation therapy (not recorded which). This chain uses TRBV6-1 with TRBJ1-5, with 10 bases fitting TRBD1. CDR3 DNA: TGTGCCAGCAACACCGGGACAGGGGTCGGGCCCCAGCATTTT. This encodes CASNTGTGVGPQHF.